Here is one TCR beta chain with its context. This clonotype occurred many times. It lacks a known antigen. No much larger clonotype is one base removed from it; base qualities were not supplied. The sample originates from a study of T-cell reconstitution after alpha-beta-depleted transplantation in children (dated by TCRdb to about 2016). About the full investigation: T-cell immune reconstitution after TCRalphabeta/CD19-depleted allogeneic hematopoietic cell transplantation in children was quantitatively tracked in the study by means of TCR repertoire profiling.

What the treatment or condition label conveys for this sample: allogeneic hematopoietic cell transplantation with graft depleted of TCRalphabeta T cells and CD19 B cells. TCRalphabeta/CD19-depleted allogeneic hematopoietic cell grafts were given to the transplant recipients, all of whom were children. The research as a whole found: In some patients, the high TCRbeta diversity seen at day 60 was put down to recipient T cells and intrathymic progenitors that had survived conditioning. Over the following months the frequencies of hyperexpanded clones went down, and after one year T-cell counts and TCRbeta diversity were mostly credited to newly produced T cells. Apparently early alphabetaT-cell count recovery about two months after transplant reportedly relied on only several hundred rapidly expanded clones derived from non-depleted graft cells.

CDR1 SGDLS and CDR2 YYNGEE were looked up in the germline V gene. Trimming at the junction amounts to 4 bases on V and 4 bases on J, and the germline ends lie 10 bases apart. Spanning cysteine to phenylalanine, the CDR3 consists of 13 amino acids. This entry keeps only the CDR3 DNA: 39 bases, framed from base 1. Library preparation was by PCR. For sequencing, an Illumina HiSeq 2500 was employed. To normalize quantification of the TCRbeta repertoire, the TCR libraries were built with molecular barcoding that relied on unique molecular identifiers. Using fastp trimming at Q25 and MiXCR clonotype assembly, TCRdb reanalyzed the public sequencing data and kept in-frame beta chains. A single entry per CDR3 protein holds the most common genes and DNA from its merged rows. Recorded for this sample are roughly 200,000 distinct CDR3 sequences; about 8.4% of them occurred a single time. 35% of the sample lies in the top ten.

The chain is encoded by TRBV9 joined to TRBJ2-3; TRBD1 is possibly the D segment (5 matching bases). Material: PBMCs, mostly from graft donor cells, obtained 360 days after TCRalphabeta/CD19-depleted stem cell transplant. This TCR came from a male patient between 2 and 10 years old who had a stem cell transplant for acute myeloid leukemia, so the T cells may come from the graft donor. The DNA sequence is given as TGTGCCAGCAGCTTCCGGACACCAGATACGCAGTATTTT. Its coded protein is CASSFRTPDTQYF.